Listed here are 12 T cell receptor beta chains from one sample, sequenced in a study of cytomegalovirus exposure and HLA in healthy donors. 13 Jbeta primers and 60 Vbeta primers were used for the PCR. This table comes from immunoSEQ multiplex PCR, and its TCRdb copy is limited to in-frame clones, with some not included. The sample has over 150,000 clones; 75% to 90% are singletons. The source material was PBMCs. The source of these receptors is a boy aged 2 to 10 in good health and CMV-seronegative.

The rearrangement joins TRBV11-3 to TRBJ2-1, with 10 bases lining up with TRBD2. The V gene's germline CDR1 is SGHNT and CDR2 YENEEA. The CDR3 loop spans 17 amino acids. After removal of 3 bases from V and 8 bases from J, the junction contained 13 bases not matched to a gene. CDR3 in amino acids: CASSFTGERGGRDEQFF. CDR3 DNA: TGTGCCAGCAGCTTCACAGGGGAGCGGGGGGGCCGGGATGAGCAGTTCTTC.

This rearrangement joins TRBV5-1 to TRBJ2-3; 7 bases align to TRBD2. Trimming cost V 0 bases and J 1 base; bases outside gene matches: 2. Germline values: CDR1 SGHRS, CDR2 YFSETQ. The CDR3 totals 15 residues. CDR3 loop: CASSLDRGGTDTQYF. DNA of the CDR3: TGCGCCAGCAGCTTGGACCGGGGGGGCACAGATACGCAGTATTTT. The full variable domain, rest sourced from reference TRBV5-1 and TRBJ2-3, is KAGVTQTPRYLIKTRGQQVTLSCSPISGHRSVSWYQQTPGQGLQFLFEYFSETQRNKGNFPGRFSGRQFSNSRSEMNVSTLELGDSALYLCASSLDRGGTDTQYFGPGTRLTVL.

This chain connects TRBV18 to TRBJ1-1; TRBD1 agrees at 9 bases. The CDR3 loop spans 15 amino acids. V shed 4 bases and J 1 base; nucleotides not matched to a gene: 4. CDR1 is KGHSH and CDR2 is LQKENI in the germline V gene. CDR3 sequence: CASSRDRDWNTEAFF. CDR3 in DNA: TGTGCCAGCTCACGGGACAGGGACTGGAACACTGAAGCTTTCTTT.

This rearrangement joins TRBV6-5 to TRBJ1-3; 9 nucleotides line up with TRBD1. Unmatched junction bases numbered 7, after V lost 3 bases and J lost 4 bases. The CDR3 extends over 16 amino acids. Per germline, CDR1 MNHEY and CDR2 SVGAGI. The chain's CDR3 is CASSYQQGAWGNTIYF. The DNA for the CDR3 is TGTGCCAGCAGTTATCAACAGGGGGCATGGGGAAACACCATATATTTT.

The genes are TRBV19 and TRBJ2-2; maybe TRBD1 (5 bases). CDR3 size: 16 residues. V shed 9 bases and J shed 3 bases, with 20 bases lying between them. The germline V gene encodes CDR1 LNHDA and CDR2 SQIVND (reference sequence). Here the CDR3 reads CASKYDRQPHTGELFF. The CDR3 nucleotides are TGTGCCAGCAAGTACGACAGACAGCCACACACCGGGGAGCTGTTTTTT.

The sample holds a few counts of this clone. The V call is TRBV11-2, the J call TRBJ1-5; possibly TRBD1 for D (5 bases). CDR3 size: 13 residues. CDR1 and CDR2 from the germline V gene are SGHAT and FQNNGV. Trimming removed 5 bases from V and 7 bases from J, with 12 bases in between. CDR3 in DNA: TGTGCCAGCAGCCTCTCGGGGGGGCAGCCCCAGCATTTT. This sequence encodes CASSLSGGQPQHF. Full variable domain (outside the CDR3, taken from reference TRBV11-2 and TRBJ1-5): EAGVAQSPRYKIIEKRQSVAFWCNPISGHATLYWYQQILGQGPKLLIQFQNNGVVDDSQLPKDRFSAERLKGVDSTLKIQPAKLEDSAVYLCASSLSGGQPQHFGDGTRLSIL.

V is TRBV7-9 and J is TRBJ2-3; 7 bases match TRBD1. The V segment lost 5 bases and the J segment 3 bases; nucleotides outside the gene matches: 5. From germline, CDR1 is SEHNR and CDR2 FQNEAQ (reference sequence). CDR3 size: 14 residues. The CDR3 spells CASSIYRGTDTQYF. The CDR3 coding sequence is TGTGCCAGCAGCATCTACAGGGGTACAGATACGCAGTATTTT.

This chain connects TRBV7-9 to TRBJ2-1; TRBD2 agrees at 8 bases. Germline CDR1 SEHNR, CDR2 FQNEAQ (reference sequence). The junction had 14 bases not matched to a gene; V was cut back by 4 bases and J by 0 bases. There are 19 residues in the CDR3. CDR3 sequence: CASSSIGLALTSSYNEQFF. The CDR3 region has the DNA TGTGCCAGCAGCTCAATCGGACTAGCCCTAACGAGCTCCTACAATGAGCAGTTCTTC.

The V and J genes are TRBV2 and TRBJ2-4, with 7 bases aligning to TRBD2. Germline V lookup: CDR1 SNHLY, CDR2 FYNNEI. CDR3 length equals 14 residues. Trimming cost V 5 bases and J 8 bases; bases outside gene matches: 9. The CDR3 nucleotides are TGTGCCAGCAGTCCTTTGGGGGGGATGGACATTCAGTACTTC. It yields the protein CASSPLGGMDIQYF.

The CDR3 here is CASSIDPTGPYGYTF. As DNA, the CDR3 is TGTGCCAGTAGTATAGACCCTACAGGGCCCTATGGCTACACCTTC. V and J are TRBV19 and TRBJ1-2, with D tentatively TRBD1 (6 bases). CDR1 and CDR2 from the germline V gene are LNHDA and SQIVND (reference sequence). This CDR3 has 15 amino acids. V was trimmed by 0 bases and J by 4 bases, leaving 12 bases between them. Using reference TRBV19 and TRBJ1-2 for the parts outside the CDR3, the full variable domain is DGGITQSPKYLFRKEGQNVTLSCEQNLNHDAMYWYRQDPGQGLRLIYYSQIVNDFQKGDIAEGYSVSREKKESFPLTVTSAQKNPTAFYLCASSIDPTGPYGYTFGSGTRLTVV.

The CDR3 DNA sequence: TGTGCCAGCAGCCAGACAGGGGGCCAAGAGACCCAGTACTTC. Translating it yields CASSQTGGQETQYF. The gene calls are TRBV7-6 and TRBJ2-5, with TRBD1 identical over 9 bases. CDR3 length: 14 amino acids. Germline CDR1 and CDR2: SGHVS and FNYEAQ. Trimming removed 5 bases from V and 1 base from J; junction bases left unmatched: 2.

The V and J genes are TRBV6-6 and TRBJ1-5; the match to TRBD1 covers 7 bases. Unmatched junction bases numbered 0, after V lost 6 bases and J lost 4 bases. CDR3 length: 12 amino acids. The germline V gene encodes CDR1 MNHNY and CDR2 SVGAGI (reference sequence). CDR3: CASRTGNQPQHF. Here the CDR3 DNA reads TGTGCCAGCAGGACAGGGAATCAGCCCCAGCATTTT.